This T cell receptor beta chain was captured by sequencing in a study of T-cell memory formation after mild COVID-19. V shed 4 bases, J shed 8 bases, and the junction held 14 bases outside the gene matches. Germline loops: CDR1 KGHSH, CDR2 LQKENI. This CDR3 comprises 16 residues. TCRdb processed the 5' RACE reads anew with MiXCR; each CDR3 protein has one entry. Here the sample spans roughly 260,000 distinct CDR3 sequences, around 17% being singletons. This clonotype was sampled from a man aged 18 to 30 who had mild COVID-19 (a few samples of this study predate the infection). Cell type and time point are not known. J is TRBJ1-5 and V is TRBV18, with 7 bases that match TRBD1. Sequences were obtained from PBMCs or a T cell subset sorted from them (not recorded which). CDR3 sequence: CASSRGQPGEWEPQHF. CDR3 nucleotides: TGTGCCAGCTCACGGGGACAGCCCGGGGAGTGGGAGCCCCAGCATTTT. Based on the CDR3 plus reference TRBV18 and TRBJ1-5, the full variable domain is NAGVMQNPRHLVRRRGQEARLRCSPMKGHSHVYWYRQLPEEGLKFMVYLQKENIIDESGMPKERFSAEFPKEGPSILRIQQVVRGDSAAYFCASSRGQPGEWEPQHFGDGTRLSIL.